The subject of this entry is one T cell receptor (beta chain). The table came from immunoSEQ multiplex PCR; TCRdb's copy has only in-frame clones and leaves some out. The data contain fewer than 95,000 clones, 80% to 95% of them singletons. This sample is drawn from a study of T cell responses to AZD1222 COVID-19 vaccine. This CDR3 region has 13 residues. J gave up 7 bases and V 3 bases, and 5 bases lay outside the gene matches. Germline V gene sequence: CDR1 DFQATT, CDR2 SNEGSKA (reference sequence). Here the sequenced sample was peripheral blood, taken 28 days after the second AZD1222 dose. This sequence was found in an adult who received the AZD1222 COVID-19 vaccine. The chain links TRBV20-1 to TRBJ1-2; 10 positions match TRBD1. The CDR3 region has the DNA TGCAGTGCTAGTGAGGGACAGGGGCCTGGCTACACCTTC. It translates to CSASEGQGPGYTF.